These T cell receptor beta chains were read from a single sample in a study of T cell responses to AZD1222 COVID-19 vaccine. Here immunoSEQ multiplex PCR was the method, and the copy in TCRdb shows in-frame clones only, minus some. The sample shows 100,000 to 150,000 clones, 75% to 90% of them seen only once. The sequencing here drew on peripheral blood, taken on day 0 of AZD1222 vaccination. The receptors here all came from an adult in good health. The CDR3 runs from the conserved cysteine through the conserved F or W. D genes are given only for firm matches. Part of the rows lack a size; the others show once, few, many or a class for expanded clones.

size	V	J	D	DNA	CDR3
NA	TRBV19	TRBJ2-1	NA	TGTGCCAGTAGTATAGAACTAATGGAATACAATGAGCAGTTCTTC	CASSIELMEYNEQFF
NA	TRBV3-1/TRBV3-2	TRBJ2-1	TRBD2	TGTGCCAGCAGCCAAGGGACTAGCGGAGGTGATGAGCAGTTCTTC	CASSQGTSGGDEQFF
NA	TRBV28	TRBJ2-3	NA	TGTGCCCTGGGGTCTAGCACAGATACGCAGTATTTT	CALGSSTDTQYF
NA	TRBV30	TRBJ2-3	TRBD2	TGTGCCTGGAGCGGACTAGGGAACACAGATACGCAGTATTTT	CAWSGLGNTDTQYF
NA	TRBV7-8	TRBJ2-2	NA	TGTGCCAGCAGCTTCGCTCGCCCGGACCTATATTCGAACACCGGGGAGCTGTTTTTT	CASSFARPDLYSNTGELFF
few	TRBV7-8	TRBJ2-7	TRBD1	TGTGCCAGCAGCTTTACAGGACAGGCCTACGAGCAGTACTTC	CASSFTGQAYEQYF
NA	TRBV6-4	TRBJ1-5	NA	TGTGCCAGCAGTAGAGAGGTTAATCAGCCCCAGCATTTT	CASSREVNQPQHF
few	TRBV3-1/TRBV3-2	TRBJ1-1	NA	TGTGCCAGCAGCCAAGGGACGGGGGGCTCAGATTACGCTGAAGCTTTCTTT	CASSQGTGGSDYAEAFF
few	TRBV12-3/TRBV12-4	TRBJ1-1	NA	TGTGCCAGCACCAAAGCAGGGAGTGAAGCTTTCTTT	CASTKAGSEAFF
few	TRBV18	TRBJ1-2	NA	TGTGCCAGCTCACCATCCACTGGGCTTGGCTACACCTTC	CASSPSTGLGYTF
NA	TRBV2	TRBJ1-4	NA	TGTGCCAGCAGGAGAAGTGAAAAACTGTTTTTT	CASRRSEKLFF
NA	TRBV29-1	TRBJ1-2	NA	TGCAGCGTTGAACGGGAGAGGGGCTACACCTTC	CSVERERGYTF
once	TRBV6-5	TRBJ1-6	TRBD1	TGTGCCAGCAGGCTGTGGACAGGGGGGGATTCACCCCTCCACTTT	CASRLWTGGDSPLHF
NA	TRBV10-1	TRBJ2-3	NA	TGCGCCAGCAGTTCGGGGGACACAGATACGCAGTATTTT	CASSSGDTDTQYF
NA	TRBV28	TRBJ1-2	NA	TGTGCCAGCAGCTCCGACACTGTTTATGGCTACACCTTC	CASSSDTVYGYTF
NA	TRBV4-3	TRBJ1-2	NA	TGCGCCAGCAGTTTCGGGGGCGATTACTATGGCTACACCTTC	CASSFGGDYYGYTF
NA	TRBV6-1	TRBJ2-7	TRBD1	TGTGCCAGCAGTGAGTGGGACAGGAGGAGCTCCTACGAGCAGTACTTC	CASSEWDRRSSYEQYF
NA	TRBV5-1	TRBJ1-2	NA	TGCGCCAGCAGCCCTGGACAGTATGGCTACACCTTC	CASSPGQYGYTF
once	TRBV3-1/TRBV3-2	TRBJ2-7	TRBD1	TGTGCCAGCAGCCGGGCCTTCAAAGGGACAGGGAAACCCTACGAGCAGTACTTC	CASSRAFKGTGKPYEQYF
NA	TRBV7-2	TRBJ1-6	NA	TGTGCCAGCAGCTTAGTTGCAGGGGTCGGTTCACCCCTCCACTTT	CASSLVAGVGSPLHF
NA	TRBV6-2/TRBV6-3	TRBJ1-5	NA	TGTGCCAGCAGTTACGTCGGTCAGCCCCAGCATTTT	CASSYVGQPQHF